This T cell receptor beta chain was profiled in a study of blood T cell repertoires in COVID-19. Background on the study: Samples of COVID-19 (acute and convalescent) were obtained from the United States, Italy and Spain. PBMCs, B-cell-depleted T cells, or T cells were the source of the cDNA or gDNA that made up the material.

Trimming removed 6 bases at V and 2 bases at J, with 17 bases between. Germline values: CDR1 MNHEY, CDR2 SVGAGI. The CDR3 consists of 15 residues. This clone was observed a few times. In the original processing: Amplifying reference gene primers gave estimates of nucleated cell counts. Sequencing used immunoSEQ multiplex PCR; TCRdb keeps in-frame clones, though not all of them. V and J calls and clone size follow that table, whereas D and trimming were derived from the DNA. The sample lists about 190,000 clones; roughly 80% were seen once. Sequencing was carried out using peripheral blood. The sequence came from a woman aged 45-65 years with acute or convalescent COVID-19. The chain uses TRBV6-5 and TRBJ2-7, with TRBD2 as a possible D gene (7 bases). CDR3 in DNA: TGTGCCAGCAGGGTGGGGGGGGCTGCGGCCTACGAGCAGTACTTC. Translation: CASRVGGAAAYEQYF.